The rows below give T cell receptor beta chains drawn from one sample of a study of cytomegalovirus exposure and HLA in healthy donors. Generated by immunoSEQ multiplex PCR, the TCRdb table keeps only in-frame clones and is missing some. The table has roughly 200,000 clones, 70% to 90% seen once. The specimen sequenced was PBMCs. The receptors derive from a woman in her twenties or thirties in good health and CMV-seronegative. Each CDR3 is given with its conserved first and last residue. The order of the fields is J gene, V gene, D gene, clone size, CDR3 protein, CDR3 DNA. The D gene is left open where the match is weak. Clone sizes are given selectively: once, few, many, or a class where the clone is expanded.

j_gene: TRBJ2-1; v_gene: TRBV5-6; d_gene: NA; abundance: NA; CDR3aa: CASSLDRWSSYNEQFF; CDR3nt: TGTGCCAGCAGCTTGGATCGGTGGAGCTCCTACAATGAGCAGTTCTTC
j_gene: TRBJ2-2; v_gene: TRBV9; d_gene: NA; abundance: NA; CDR3aa: CASSAHSGEMRAELFF; CDR3nt: TGTGCCAGCAGCGCACATAGCGGAGAGATGCGGGCGGAGCTGTTTTTT
j_gene: TRBJ2-3; v_gene: TRBV27; d_gene: NA; abundance: once; CDR3aa: CASSFGRGGVTDTQYF; CDR3nt: TGTGCCAGCAGTTTCGGGAGAGGGGGGGTCACAGATACGCAGTATTTT
j_gene: TRBJ2-1; v_gene: TRBV28; d_gene: TRBD2; abundance: NA; CDR3aa: CASSEWGTSGGAVNEQFF; CDR3nt: TGTGCCAGCAGTGAGTGGGGGACTAGCGGGGGGGCAGTTAATGAGCAGTTCTTC
j_gene: TRBJ2-4; v_gene: TRBV13; d_gene: TRBD2; abundance: NA; CDR3aa: CASSRLELAGGGENIQYF; CDR3nt: TGTGCCAGCAGCAGGCTCGAGCTAGCGGGGGGCGGGGAAAACATTCAGTACTTC
j_gene: TRBJ2-1; v_gene: TRBV11-2; d_gene: TRBD2; abundance: NA; CDR3aa: CASSASGGEQFF; CDR3nt: TGTGCCAGCAGCGCAAGCGGGGGTGAGCAGTTCTTC
j_gene: TRBJ2-6; v_gene: TRBV9; d_gene: NA; abundance: NA; CDR3aa: CASTNRQVSSGANVLTF; CDR3nt: TGTGCCAGCACTAATCGACAGGTTAGCTCTGGGGCCAACGTCCTGACTTTC
j_gene: TRBJ1-4; v_gene: TRBV6-5; d_gene: NA; abundance: NA; CDR3aa: CASSYIQGDEKLFF; CDR3nt: TGTGCCAGCAGTTACATACAGGGTGATGAAAAACTGTTTTTT
j_gene: TRBJ2-4; v_gene: TRBV10-2; d_gene: NA; abundance: NA; CDR3aa: CASSEGRGVNIQYF; CDR3nt: TGCGCCAGCAGTGAGGGCAGGGGAGTGAACATTCAGTACTTC
j_gene: TRBJ1-4; v_gene: TRBV27; d_gene: NA; abundance: NA; CDR3aa: CASSLTLGLNEKLFF; CDR3nt: TGTGCCAGCAGTCTGACGTTGGGACTCAATGAAAAACTGTTTTTT
j_gene: TRBJ2-1; v_gene: TRBV19; d_gene: NA; abundance: NA; CDR3aa: CASSGMYNEQFF; CDR3nt: TGTGCCAGTAGCGGGATGTACAATGAGCAGTTCTTC
j_gene: TRBJ2-1; v_gene: TRBV28; d_gene: TRBD2; abundance: NA; CDR3aa: CATTSGKVYTRFKGQFF; CDR3nt: TGTGCCACCACTAGCGGGAAAGTATATACTAGATTTAAAGGGCAGTTCTTC
j_gene: TRBJ2-1; v_gene: TRBV15; d_gene: TRBD2; abundance: NA; CDR3aa: CATSREGLAGSYNEQFF; CDR3nt: TGTGCCACCAGCAGAGAGGGACTAGCGGGATCCTACAATGAGCAGTTCTTC
j_gene: TRBJ2-1; v_gene: TRBV5-1; d_gene: TRBD2; abundance: NA; CDR3aa: CASSRWGLAGGNEQFF; CDR3nt: TGCGCCAGCAGCCGGTGGGGACTAGCGGGAGGAAATGAGCAGTTCTTC
j_gene: TRBJ1-2; v_gene: TRBV19; d_gene: NA; abundance: NA; CDR3aa: CASSIGLDGGYTF; CDR3nt: TGTGCCAGTAGTATAGGACTTGATGGGGGCTACACCTTC
j_gene: TRBJ2-3; v_gene: TRBV6-5; d_gene: TRBD1; abundance: NA; CDR3aa: CATAPGTVDTQYF; CDR3nt: TGTGCCACCGCCCCCGGGACAGTGGATACGCAGTATTTT
j_gene: TRBJ1-2; v_gene: TRBV5-1; d_gene: NA; abundance: NA; CDR3aa: CASSLTGPYNYGYTF; CDR3nt: TGCGCCAGCAGCTTGACAGGCCCCTATAACTATGGCTACACCTTC
j_gene: TRBJ2-7; v_gene: TRBV18; d_gene: TRBD1; abundance: NA; CDR3aa: CASSPGQVVNEQYF; CDR3nt: TGTGCCAGCTCACCGGGACAGGTCGTCAACGAGCAGTACTTC
j_gene: TRBJ1-2; v_gene: TRBV18; d_gene: NA; abundance: NA; CDR3aa: CASSLGPLRGYGYTF; CDR3nt: TGTGCCAGCTCGCTCGGGCCCTTAAGGGGCTATGGCTACACCTTC
j_gene: TRBJ2-1; v_gene: TRBV5-1; d_gene: NA; abundance: NA; CDR3aa: CASSTGPPRASYNEQFF; CDR3nt: TGCGCCAGCAGCACCGGACCCCCGAGGGCGTCCTACAATGAGCAGTTCTTC
j_gene: TRBJ1-5; v_gene: TRBV27; d_gene: NA; abundance: NA; CDR3aa: CASSSGGQPQHF; CDR3nt: TGTGCCAGCAGCTCGGGGGGTCAGCCCCAGCATTTT
j_gene: TRBJ2-7; v_gene: TRBV5-1; d_gene: TRBD1; abundance: NA; CDR3aa: CASSLGTGFDEQYF; CDR3nt: TGCGCCAGCAGCTTGGGGACAGGGTTCGACGAGCAGTACTTC
j_gene: TRBJ1-4; v_gene: TRBV6-1; d_gene: TRBD1; abundance: NA; CDR3aa: CASSPGTGGVEKLFF; CDR3nt: TGTGCCAGCAGTCCGGGGACAGGGGGAGTTGAAAAACTGTTTTTT
j_gene: TRBJ2-3; v_gene: TRBV5-1; d_gene: TRBD2; abundance: NA; CDR3aa: CASSFGGTSGRSSDTQYF; CDR3nt: TGCGCCAGCAGCTTCGGAGGGACTAGCGGGAGGAGCTCAGATACGCAGTATTTT
j_gene: TRBJ1-4; v_gene: TRBV27; d_gene: TRBD1; abundance: few; CDR3aa: CASTDRGREKLFF; CDR3nt: TGTGCCAGCACGGACAGGGGGCGTGAAAAACTGTTTTTT
j_gene: TRBJ2-7; v_gene: TRBV7-7; d_gene: NA; abundance: few; CDR3aa: CASSLSAGSYEQYF; CDR3nt: TGTGCTAGCAGCTTAAGTGCGGGCTCCTACGAGCAGTACTTC
j_gene: TRBJ2-2; v_gene: TRBV11-2; d_gene: TRBD2; abundance: NA; CDR3aa: CASSPAGVSYTGELFF; CDR3nt: TGTGCCAGCAGCCCAGCGGGAGTTTCGTACACCGGGGAGCTGTTTTTT
j_gene: TRBJ2-5; v_gene: TRBV14; d_gene: NA; abundance: few; CDR3aa: CASSQIQGHFGETQYF; CDR3nt: TGTGCCAGCAGCCAGATACAGGGCCACTTTGGAGAGACCCAGTACTTC
j_gene: TRBJ2-5; v_gene: TRBV7-9; d_gene: TRBD2; abundance: NA; CDR3aa: CASSMGLAEETQYF; CDR3nt: TGTGCCAGCAGCATGGGACTAGCGGAAGAGACCCAGTACTTC
j_gene: TRBJ2-2; v_gene: TRBV14; d_gene: NA; abundance: NA; CDR3aa: CASSQIRGKELFF; CDR3nt: TGTGCCAGCAGCCAAATTCGAGGAAAGGAGCTGTTTTTT
j_gene: TRBJ2-3; v_gene: TRBV11-3; d_gene: NA; abundance: once; CDR3aa: CASSLEVRDTQYF; CDR3nt: TGTGCCAGCAGCTTAGAAGTCAGGGATACGCAGTATTTT
j_gene: TRBJ2-3; v_gene: TRBV5-4; d_gene: NA; abundance: NA; CDR3aa: CASSWGGASSTDTQYF; CDR3nt: TGTGCCAGCAGCTGGGGTGGGGCCTCTAGCACAGATACGCAGTATTTT
j_gene: TRBJ2-7; v_gene: TRBV11-2; d_gene: NA; abundance: NA; CDR3aa: CASSPLKQGVGSYEQYF; CDR3nt: TGTGCCAGCAGCCCTCTTAAACAGGGAGTTGGGTCCTACGAGCAGTACTTC
j_gene: TRBJ1-4; v_gene: TRBV5-5; d_gene: NA; abundance: NA; CDR3aa: CASSLDGIIEKLFF; CDR3nt: TGTGCCAGCAGCTTGGACGGTATCATTGAAAAACTGTTTTTT
j_gene: TRBJ2-7; v_gene: TRBV5-1; d_gene: TRBD1; abundance: NA; CDR3aa: CASSKDRVSYEQYF; CDR3nt: TGCGCCAGCAGCAAAGACAGGGTCTCCTACGAGCAGTACTTC
j_gene: TRBJ1-1; v_gene: TRBV5-1; d_gene: NA; abundance: NA; CDR3aa: CASSLAYETEAFF; CDR3nt: TGCGCCAGCAGCTTGGCTTATGAGACTGAAGCTTTCTTT
j_gene: TRBJ2-3; v_gene: TRBV19; d_gene: TRBD2; abundance: NA; CDR3aa: CASSTSGRPIDTQYF; CDR3nt: TGTGCCAGTAGTACTAGCGGGAGGCCGATAGATACGCAGTATTTT
j_gene: TRBJ1-5; v_gene: TRBV11-2; d_gene: NA; abundance: NA; CDR3aa: CASSLDRRAGCQHF; CDR3nt: TGTGCCAGCAGCTTAGATCGGCGGGCAGGCTGCCAGCATTTT
j_gene: TRBJ2-3; v_gene: TRBV5-1; d_gene: NA; abundance: NA; CDR3aa: CASSTVREDTQYF; CDR3nt: TGCGCCAGCAGCACCGTGAGGGAGGATACGCAGTATTTT
j_gene: TRBJ2-3; v_gene: TRBV5-1; d_gene: TRBD2; abundance: NA; CDR3aa: CASSLAETDTQYF; CDR3nt: TGCGCCAGCAGCCTAGCGGAGACAGATACGCAGTATTTT
j_gene: TRBJ1-5; v_gene: TRBV19; d_gene: NA; abundance: NA; CDR3aa: CASNPTLTGYNQPQHF; CDR3nt: TGTGCCAGTAACCCGACCCTGACAGGTTACAATCAGCCCCAGCATTTT
j_gene: TRBJ2-3; v_gene: TRBV9; d_gene: TRBD2; abundance: NA; CDR3aa: CASSARTSLSTDTQYF; CDR3nt: TGTGCCAGCAGCGCCCGGACTAGCTTATCCACAGATACGCAGTATTTT
j_gene: TRBJ2-3; v_gene: TRBV30; d_gene: TRBD1; abundance: NA; CDR3aa: CAWSGDRGDTQYF; CDR3nt: TGTGCCTGGAGCGGGGACAGGGGAGATACGCAGTATTTT
j_gene: TRBJ1-4; v_gene: TRBV5-1; d_gene: NA; abundance: NA; CDR3aa: CASSGEGDPGEKLFF; CDR3nt: TGCGCCAGCAGCGGCGAGGGGGATCCTGGGGAAAAACTGTTTTTT
j_gene: TRBJ1-1; v_gene: TRBV5-1; d_gene: NA; abundance: NA; CDR3aa: CASSSQGDTEAFF; CDR3nt: TGCGCCAGCAGCTCTCAGGGTGACACTGAAGCTTTCTTT
j_gene: TRBJ1-1; v_gene: TRBV10-3; d_gene: NA; abundance: few; CDR3aa: CAISGGWNTEAFF; CDR3nt: TGTGCCATCAGTGGAGGTTGGAACACTGAAGCTTTCTTT
j_gene: TRBJ2-7; v_gene: TRBV28; d_gene: TRBD1; abundance: NA; CDR3aa: CASSWDSRSYEQYF; CDR3nt: TGTGCCAGCAGTTGGGACAGTAGATCCTACGAGCAGTACTTC
j_gene: TRBJ1-1; v_gene: TRBV7-3; d_gene: NA; abundance: NA; CDR3aa: CASSTSGGTEAFF; CDR3nt: TGTGCCAGCAGTACATCCGGGGGCACTGAAGCTTTCTTT
j_gene: TRBJ2-2; v_gene: TRBV28; d_gene: NA; abundance: once; CDR3aa: CASSSPGTGELFF; CDR3nt: TGTGCCAGCAGTTCACCAGGAACCGGGGAGCTGTTTTTT
j_gene: TRBJ2-3; v_gene: TRBV25-1; d_gene: NA; abundance: once; CDR3aa: CASSEDPGGDLTDTQYF; CDR3nt: TGTGCCAGCAGTGAAGATCCCGGCGGGGACTTGACAGATACGCAGTATTTT
j_gene: TRBJ2-3; v_gene: TRBV15; d_gene: TRBD2; abundance: NA; CDR3aa: CATSRDLASGGDTQYF; CDR3nt: TGTGCCACCAGCAGAGATCTCGCTAGCGGGGGGGATACGCAGTATTTT
j_gene: TRBJ2-7; v_gene: TRBV19; d_gene: TRBD2; abundance: NA; CDR3aa: CASSSGDGPYEQYF; CDR3nt: TGTGCCAGCTCTAGCGGAGATGGGCCCTACGAGCAGTACTTC
j_gene: TRBJ2-1; v_gene: TRBV7-3; d_gene: TRBD2; abundance: NA; CDR3aa: CASSPSLAASYNEQFF; CDR3nt: TGTGCCAGCAGCCCCTCGCTAGCGGCCTCCTACAATGAGCAGTTCTTC
j_gene: TRBJ2-5; v_gene: TRBV7-6; d_gene: NA; abundance: NA; CDR3aa: CASSPMGHAVQYF; CDR3nt: TGTGCCAGCAGCCCTATGGGACACGCCGTCCAGTACTTC
j_gene: TRBJ1-1; v_gene: TRBV29-1; d_gene: NA; abundance: NA; CDR3aa: CSPGWGRGTEAFF; CDR3nt: TGCAGCCCCGGCTGGGGGCGAGGGACTGAAGCTTTCTTT
j_gene: TRBJ2-3; v_gene: TRBV4-1; d_gene: TRBD2; abundance: few; CDR3aa: CASSVGGSGDTQYF; CDR3nt: TGCGCCAGCAGCGTTGGCGGGAGTGGGGATACGCAGTATTTT
j_gene: TRBJ2-1; v_gene: TRBV19; d_gene: TRBD1; abundance: few; CDR3aa: CASTPQGGVGNEQFF; CDR3nt: TGTGCCAGTACCCCCCAAGGGGGCGTGGGCAATGAGCAGTTCTTC
j_gene: TRBJ2-7; v_gene: TRBV2; d_gene: TRBD2; abundance: NA; CDR3aa: CASSGIAGRSYEQYF; CDR3nt: TGTGCCAGCAGTGGAATAGCGGGACGCTCCTACGAGCAGTACTTC